This T cell receptor (beta chain) was identified during a study of blood T cell repertoires in COVID-19. Across the whole study: The United States, Italy and Spain provided the acute and convalescent COVID-19 samples. The cDNA or gDNA used as material had been derived from T cells, B-cell-depleted T cells, or PBMCs.

In the original workflow: By means of reference gene primer amplification, nucleated cell counts were estimated. The data were produced by immunoSEQ multiplex PCR, yet TCRdb's version contains in-frame clones alone and is incomplete. V and J calls and clone size are copied from that table; D and trimming were computed from the DNA. The sample records approximately 97,000 clones, around 84% being singletons. V lost 10 bases to trimming and J lost 6 bases; unmatched junction nucleotides: 14. Per the germline V gene, CDR1 is MDHEN and CDR2 is SYDVKM. The CDR3 contains 15 residues. This receptor was obtained from a human donor in a cohort sampled during active COVID-19. The chain is built from TRBV28 and TRBJ1-5; 8 bases line up with TRBD1. Sequenced: peripheral blood. The CDR3 is CATYLPTGGGQPQHF. In nucleotides, the CDR3 is TGTGCCACCTATTTACCCACAGGGGGTGGTCAGCCCCAGCATTTT.